This T cell receptor beta chain came from a study of Graves' ophthalmopathy and Graves' hyperthyroidism. Whole-study context: Prior to any treatment, peripheral blood was collected at the time of initial diagnosis.

Investigators amplified TCR beta CDR3 regions from RNA transcripts. Investigators did first-round RT-PCR with HTBI primers, then second-round multiplex PCR. Via MiXCR, TCRdb re-called the multiplex PCR reads, giving one row per CDR3 protein. The sample includes roughly 400,000 distinct CDR3 sequences, just over 15% of them seen just once. V was clipped by 5 bases and J by 8 bases; unmatched bases: 6. The CDR3 runs to 13 residues. Germline lookup yields CDR1 SQVTM and CDR2 ANQGSEA. PBMCs were isolated by Ficoll-Paque density gradient centrifugation, using approximately 10 ml of fresh peripheral blood as the starting material. This clonotype appeared a few times.

The receptor was derived from a woman between 18 and 29 years old with stable Graves' hyperthyroidism. The V and J genes are TRBV29-1 and TRBJ1-1, with TRBD1 matching 12 bases. Sequencing input: peripheral blood. The CDR3 loop is CSVSTGTGGEAFF. The CDR3 bases are TGCAGCGTTTCCACCGGGACAGGGGGCGAAGCTTTCTTT.